Sequencing of this T cell receptor (beta chain) was carried out in a study of CD8+ T cells in alopecia areata. CDR1 LNHNV and CDR2 YYDKDF come from the germline V gene (reference sequence). The CDR3 is made up of 16 amino acids. Trimming removed 2 bases at V and 4 bases at J, with 15 bases between. Once RNA had been extracted, it was reverse transcribed into cDNA to act as the sequencing template. Clones were read by immunoSEQ multiplex PCR, and TCRdb kept only the in-frame ones, dropping some. The data contain approximately 150,000 clones, 86% of them seen just once; the ten biggest clones take up around 13%. Treatment denoted: oral pan-JAK inhibitor, 5-10 mg twice daily. Peripheral blood, together with lesional scalp punch biopsies, was collected from alopecia areata patients.

Here the sequenced sample was CD8+ T cells sorted from blood, taken at week 4, from a patient treated with tofacitinib. V is TRBV15 and J is TRBJ2-1; D tentatively fits TRBD1 or TRBD2 (5 bases each). The source of this sequence is a human donor with alopecia areata. CDR3 region: CATSRPVRDLYNEQFF. CDR3 DNA: TGTGCCACCAGCAGACCCGTGAGGGACCTATACAATGAGCAGTTCTTC.